The rows below give T cell receptor beta chains drawn from one sample of a study of blood T cell repertoires in COVID-19. Using immunoSEQ multiplex PCR, the repertoire was profiled, and TCRdb retains in-frame clones only, with some absent. The sample carries approximately 470,000 clones, approximately 86% recorded once. Sequencing was done on a sample of PBMCs or T cells enriched from blood (not recorded which). The receptors originated from a woman between 18 and 29 years old who had recovered from COVID-19. CDR3s include the opening cysteine and the closing phenylalanine or tryptophan. D genes are given only for firm matches. Rows give clone size only sometimes, using once, few, many, or a class for an expanded clone.

j_gene,abundance,v_gene,d_gene,CDR3nt,CDR3aa
TRBJ2-2,-,TRBV4-2,-,TGTGCCAGCAGCCCCCAAAGGGGCCCAACGAACACCGGGGAGCTGTTTTTT,CASSPQRGPTNTGELFF
TRBJ1-1,-,TRBV6-5,-,TGTGCCAGCAGTTACGGACACCCGAACACTGAAGCTTTCTTT,CASSYGHPNTEAFF
TRBJ2-3,-,TRBV5-4,TRBD2,TGTGCCAGCAGCTTGAGGTCTAGCGGGGGGTCAGATACGCAGTATTTT,CASSLRSSGGSDTQYF
TRBJ2-3,-,TRBV5-5,-,TGTGCCAGCAGCGGAGGGAGACAGGGAGGCACAGATACGCAGTATTTT,CASSGGRQGGTDTQYF
TRBJ2-2,-,TRBV30,-,TGTGCCTGGAATCCTGACACCGGGGAGCTGTTTTTT,CAWNPDTGELFF
TRBJ2-1,-,TRBV20-1,-,TGCAGTGCTAGAAGAGGAGATGAGCAGTTCTTC,CSARRGDEQFF
TRBJ2-3,-,TRBV9,-,TGTGCCAGCAGCGGGGGGGGCCCTGGCACAGATACGCAGTATTTT,CASSGGGPGTDTQYF
TRBJ2-1,-,TRBV29-1,TRBD1,TGCAGCGTGGGGGACAGAACGGAGTTCTTC,CSVGDRTEFF
TRBJ1-2,-,TRBV2,TRBD1,TGTGCCAGCACCATGGACAGGGGCGACGGCTACACCTTC,CASTMDRGDGYTF
TRBJ1-5,few,TRBV7-9,-,TGTGCCAGCGCCATCGAAAGCCAGCCCCAGCATTTT,CASAIESQPQHF
TRBJ1-4,-,TRBV7-9,-,TGTGCCAGCAGCTTAGAGCAGGGGCGGAATGAAAAACTGTTTTTT,CASSLEQGRNEKLFF
TRBJ1-2,-,TRBV10-2,-,TGCGCCAGCAGGGGGGTCGGCAGGGGAATGGAAGGCTACACCTTC,CASRGVGRGMEGYTF
TRBJ1-5,-,TRBV30,TRBD1,TGTGCCTGGAATACAGGGGGCTTGCAGCCCCAGCATTTT,CAWNTGGLQPQHF
TRBJ1-6,-,TRBV28,-,TGTGCCAGCAGTTCCCCGGGTAAGGCCTATAATTCACCCCTCCACTTT,CASSSPGKAYNSPLHF
TRBJ2-1,-,TRBV9,TRBD2,TGTGCCAGCAGTTCGAGACTAGCGGGGGTAAATGAGCAGTTCTTC,CASSSRLAGVNEQFF
TRBJ2-3,-,TRBV19,-,TGTGCCAGTAGTGAGGTAGCCCTTTTCGGGAGCGGCACAGATACGCAGTATTTT,CASSEVALFGSGTDTQYF
TRBJ2-7,-,TRBV30,-,TGTGCCTGGAACGAAGGGAGGGAGCAGTACTTC,CAWNEGREQYF
TRBJ1-1,-,TRBV3-1/TRBV3-2,-,TGTGCCAGCAGCCAACAGGCCACTGAAGCTTTCTTT,CASSQQATEAFF
TRBJ1-2,-,TRBV7-2,-,TGTGCCAGCAGCTTAGACGTCGGCCGACTTGAATATGGCTACACCTTC,CASSLDVGRLEYGYTF
TRBJ1-6,-,TRBV25-1,-,TGTGCCAGCAGTCGAGGAGGGAGCTCCTATAATTCACCCCTCCACTTT,CASSRGGSSYNSPLHF
TRBJ2-7,-,TRBV5-1,-,TGCGCCAGCAGGGGGGCGGGCGAGCAGTACTTC,CASRGAGEQYF
TRBJ2-7,-,TRBV5-1,-,TGCGCCAGCAGCCCGATTCGAGGGCTTGGGGGGTACGAGCAGTACTTC,CASSPIRGLGGYEQYF
TRBJ1-4,-,TRBV18,TRBD1,TGTGCCAGCTCACAAGGAAGACAGGGAGGCGAAAAACTGTTTTTT,CASSQGRQGGEKLFF
TRBJ2-1,-,TRBV5-1,-,TGCGCCAGCAGCTTGCTGGCCGACGGGGAGCAGTTCTTC,CASSLLADGEQFF
TRBJ1-5,-,TRBV7-8,-,TGTGCCAGCAGCTTGTCGGGGGGCGTGAGCAATCAGCCCCAGCATTTT,CASSLSGGVSNQPQHF
TRBJ1-4,-,TRBV14,-,TGTGCCAGCAGCCCCTCCGGGCGGGGAAAACTGTTTTTT,CASSPSGRGKLFF
TRBJ2-7,-,TRBV7-8,-,TGTGCCAGCAGCCGCGGCTCCTACGAGCAGTACTTC,CASSRGSYEQYF
TRBJ1-1,-,TRBV10-2,-,TGCGCCAGCACCGAGGGGGAAACTGAAGCTTTCTTT,CASTEGETEAFF
TRBJ1-6,-,TRBV6-5,-,TGTGCCAGCAGTTACTCGAGTAGAGGCCGCTCACCCCTCCACTTT,CASSYSSRGRSPLHF
TRBJ2-3,few,TRBV5-6,TRBD1,TGTGCCAGCAGTTGGGACAGAATGGTCGATACGCAGTATTTT,CASSWDRMVDTQYF
TRBJ1-6,-,TRBV6-5,-,TGTGCCAGCAGAGACAGCTTGCCACCCCTCCACTTT,CASRDSLPPLHF
TRBJ1-1,-,TRBV10-2,-,TGCGCCAGCACGGTCTCCTCGGGCACTGAAGCTTTCTTT,CASTVSSGTEAFF
TRBJ2-7,-,TRBV6-1,TRBD1,TGTGCCAGCAGTGAAGGGCAGGGGGCCTCCTACGAGCAGTACTTC,CASSEGQGASYEQYF
TRBJ1-6,-,TRBV6-5,TRBD1,TGTGCCAGCAATTTCAGGGGGCGGGATTCACCCCTCCACTTT,CASNFRGRDSPLHF